This T cell receptor beta chain is drawn from a study of neurological immune-mediated disorders. Each CDR3 protein is one row after TCRdb ran MiXCR on the 5' RACE reads. The data show approximately 82,000 distinct CDR3 sequences, 2.5% to 3% seen once. This CDR3 has 14 amino acids. Losses at the gene ends were 3 bases for V and 7 bases for J; bases not matched to a gene: 5. This clonotype showed up many times. Sequencing was done on a sample of PBMCs. V gene TRBV12-3 or TRBV12-4 combines with J gene TRBJ2-1, with 8 bases that match TRBD1. This clonotype was sampled from a woman in her 30s with multiple sclerosis. The CDR3 region is CASSFAGQVNEQFF. The CDR3 DNA sequence: TGTGCCAGCAGTTTCGCGGGACAGGTTAATGAGCAGTTCTTC.